This T cell receptor beta chain was captured in a study of shared clonotypes between healthy human individuals. As for the study in general: Each donor had three CD4 naive, three CD4 memory, two CD8 naive and one CD8 memory plate. Study findings and constraints: Relative to memory subsets, naive subsets generally showed larger estimated richness. The diversity represented, both genetic and in exposure history, was limited by few donors.

In the case of this clone: The antigen is unknown.

The CDR3 has 16 residues. Germline V gene data show CDR1 as MGHRA and CDR2 as YSYEKL. The V end was cut by 2 bases, the J end by 4 bases, with 15 bases between. The method was immunoSEQ multiplex PCR; TCRdb's version includes in-frame clones alone and lacks a portion of them. The sample yields about 980,000 clones, more than 75% seen once. The sample taken for sequencing was memory CD4+ T cells sorted from blood. Subset specified: CD45RA-negative fraction. This chain uses TRBV4-1 with TRBJ2-1; TRBD1 or TRBD2 may be the D gene (5 bases each). The clonotype comes from a man between 18 and 35 years old in good health. CDR3 loop: CASSQSGTLVYNEQFF. The CDR3 bases are TGCGCCAGCAGCCAATCGGGGACCCTCGTTTACAATGAGCAGTTCTTC.